This T cell receptor (beta chain) was recorded in a study of Ad26.COV2.S vaccination and SARS-CoV-2 variants. Across the study: Ad26.COV2.S, an intramuscular injection, was given once or twice 56 days apart. Study-level results: Total T cell responses, in the TCR breadth and depth analyses, may have been underestimated.

Treatment indicated: around 19 received Ad26.COV2.S at low or high dose, single or two shots; about 5 received placebo; per-sample allocation not given. Day 63 after the first injection of vaccine or placebo was the sampling time. This clone was recorded a few times. No antigen is known for it. The J segment lost 7 bases and the V segment lost 2 bases, leaving 11 bases of the junction unmatched. CDR1 and CDR2 (germline): LGHNA, YSLEER. The CDR3 spans 18 residues. Produced via immunoSEQ multiplex PCR; TCRdb's table is partial and in-frame only. Among hundreds of thousands of clones listed, about 88% were seen once.

This clonotype originated in a person between 18 and 65 years old who received the Ad26.COV2.S COVID-19 vaccine or a placebo. The sequencing used peripheral blood, collected in a trial of Ad26.COV2.S vaccine versus placebo. The J gene is TRBJ1-6, the V gene TRBV4-3; TRBD1 matches 10 bases. The CDR3 DNA is TGCGCCAGCAGCCAAACGCGGACAGGGGGATTGTGGAATTCACCCCTCCACTTT. It is translated as CASSQTRTGGLWNSPLHF.